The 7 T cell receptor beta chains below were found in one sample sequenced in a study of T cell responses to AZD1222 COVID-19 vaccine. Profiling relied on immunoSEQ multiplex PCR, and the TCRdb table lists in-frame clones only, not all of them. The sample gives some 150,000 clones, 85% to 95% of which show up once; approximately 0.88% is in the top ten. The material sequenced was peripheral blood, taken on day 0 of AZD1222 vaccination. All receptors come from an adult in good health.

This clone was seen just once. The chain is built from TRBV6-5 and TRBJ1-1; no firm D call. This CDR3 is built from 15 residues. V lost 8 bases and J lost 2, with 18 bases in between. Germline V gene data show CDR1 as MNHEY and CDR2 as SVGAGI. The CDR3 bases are TGTGCCAGCTGGATCCGATGGCAGGCTAACACTGAAGCTTTCTTT. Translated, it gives CASWIRWQANTEAFF.

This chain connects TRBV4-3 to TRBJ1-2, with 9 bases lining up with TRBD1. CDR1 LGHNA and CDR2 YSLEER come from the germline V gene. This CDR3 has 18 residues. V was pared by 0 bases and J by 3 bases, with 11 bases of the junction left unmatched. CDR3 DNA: TGCGCCAGCAGCCAAGATTTGGGAAACAGGGGGCTTGACTATGGCTACACCTTC. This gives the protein CASSQDLGNRGLDYGYTF.

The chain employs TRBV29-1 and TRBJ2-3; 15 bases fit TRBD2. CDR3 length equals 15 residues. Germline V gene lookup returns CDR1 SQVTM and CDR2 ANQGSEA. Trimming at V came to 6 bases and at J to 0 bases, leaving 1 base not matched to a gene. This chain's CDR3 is CSVGTSGGSTDTQYF. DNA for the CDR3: TGCAGCGTCGGGACTAGCGGGGGGAGCACAGATACGCAGTATTTT.

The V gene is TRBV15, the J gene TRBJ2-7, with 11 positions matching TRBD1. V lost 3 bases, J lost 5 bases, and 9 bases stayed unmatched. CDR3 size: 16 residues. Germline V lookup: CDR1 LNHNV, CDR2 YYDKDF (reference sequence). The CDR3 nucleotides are TGTGCCACCAGCAGTACATATGGGACAGGGGGGCACGAGCAGTACTTC. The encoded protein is CATSSTYGTGGHEQYF.

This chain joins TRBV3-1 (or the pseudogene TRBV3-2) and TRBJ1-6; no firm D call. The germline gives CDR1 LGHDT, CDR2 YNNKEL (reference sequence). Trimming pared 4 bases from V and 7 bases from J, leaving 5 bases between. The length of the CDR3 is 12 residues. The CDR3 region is CASSPPNSPLHF. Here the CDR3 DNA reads TGTGCCAGCAGCCCCCCAAATTCACCCCTCCACTTT.

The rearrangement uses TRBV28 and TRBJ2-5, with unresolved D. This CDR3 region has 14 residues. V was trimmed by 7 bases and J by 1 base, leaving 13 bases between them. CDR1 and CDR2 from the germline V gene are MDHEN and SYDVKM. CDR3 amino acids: CASTSGVGQETQYF. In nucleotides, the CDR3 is TGTGCCAGCACAAGTGGGGTAGGCCAAGAGACCCAGTACTTC.

The CDR3 loop reads CASSFRARPQHF. The CDR3 DNA sequence: TGTGCCAGCAGCTTTCGAGCGAGGCCCCAGCATTTT. The rearrangement uses TRBV28 and TRBJ1-5; D ambiguous. Germline-derived CDR1 and CDR2 are MDHEN and SYDVKM. The CDR3 extends over 12 amino acids. Trimming cost V 6 bases and J 9 bases, with 12 bases left between them.